This TCR beta chain was captured in a study of cytomegalovirus exposure and HLA in healthy donors. This clone has more than one count but fewer than ten. Its antigen remains unknown. PCR involved 60 Vbeta and 13 Jbeta primers. TCRdb's copy holds only in-frame clones and misses some; the assay was immunoSEQ multiplex PCR. The sample has under 200,000 clones, 75% to 90% seen once; the top ten hold roughly 2%. The germline CDR1 and CDR2 sequences are SGHNT and YYREEE (reference sequence). This CDR3 region has 16 residues. The V and J ends lost 1 base and 4 bases respectively, with 17 bases between them. The study's findings and limits: A link between a missense DCLRE1C variant and TCR beta V- and J-gene trimming emerged from a later analysis.

V gene TRBV5-4 combines with J gene TRBJ1-1; D perhaps matches TRBD1 (5 bases). This receptor was obtained from a human donor in good health. The sample consisted of PBMCs. CDR3 region: CASSLWQGGVGTEAFF. In DNA, the CDR3 is TGTGCCAGCAGCTTGTGGCAGGGCGGGGTGGGCACTGAAGCTTTCTTT.